These 15 T cell receptor beta chains were sequenced from one sample in a study of siplizumab effects on memory and regulatory T cells. Sequenced by immunoSEQ multiplex PCR; TCRdb stores in-frame clones only, minus some. The sample has around 100,000 clones; about 90% are singletons. The sequenced sample consisted of Tregs sorted from blood. These receptors all stem from a human donor in good health.

This chain links TRBV10-3 with TRBJ1-1; the D is unclear. The CDR3 has 15 residues. Germline V lookup: CDR1 ENHRY, CDR2 SYGVKD. V dropped 2 bases and J dropped 0 bases, with 10 bases sitting between them. CDR3 bases: TGTGCCATCAGTGAGGGGCGGACCATGAACACTGAAGCTTTCTTT. Its translation is CAISEGRTMNTEAFF.

The V gene is TRBV10-3, the J gene TRBJ2-3; 11 bases line up with TRBD2. The CDR3 extends over 15 amino acids. The germline V gene has CDR1 ENHRY and CDR2 SYGVKD. V lost 3 bases and J lost 8; bases outside the gene matches: 7. The DNA of the CDR3 is TGTGCCATCAGTGAATTAGCGGGAGGGCCCGGTACGCAGTATTTT. It is translated as CAISELAGGPGTQYF.

The chain carries TRBV6-1 and TRBJ1-2; D gene unclear. Germline-derived CDR1 and CDR2 are MNHNS and SASEGT. With 3 bases removed from V and 4 bases from J, the gap between germline ends came to 12 bases. This CDR3 comprises 14 residues. The CDR3 DNA follows: TGTGCCAGCAGTGATCTCGCAGGAAGCTATGGCTACACCTTC. Amino acids: CASSDLAGSYGYTF.

This clone was detected only once. The chain joins TRBV7-9 to TRBJ2-3; TRBD2 might be the D (6 bases). V was cut by 5 bases and J by 8 bases, with 26 bases left in between. The CDR3 sequence is 17 residues long. Germline values: CDR1 SEHNR, CDR2 FQNEAQ (reference sequence). The CDR3 sequence: CASSLLAGLQGGGTQYF. The CDR3 DNA follows: TGTGCCAGCAGCCTGTTGGCGGGACTGCAGGGTGGAGGTACGCAGTATTTT.

This chain joins TRBV7-3 and TRBJ2-5; 11 nucleotides agree with TRBD2. Losses at the gene ends were 5 bases for V and 5 bases for J; bases not matched to a gene: 4. This CDR3 region has 14 residues. In germline, CDR1 is SGHTA, CDR2 FQGTGA. The CDR3 nucleotides read TGTGCCAGCAGCGTTAGCGGGAGGGAGGAGACCCAGTACTTC. Amino acid sequence: CASSVSGREETQYF.

The rearrangement links TRBV29-1 to TRBJ2-6, with D maybe TRBD1 (8 bases). Germline CDR1 SQVTM, CDR2 ANQGSEA. The CDR3 covers 18 residues. Between the trimmed V and J ends, which lost 6 bases and 0 bases, there was a span of 21 bases. DNA of the CDR3: TGCAGCGTCCGCAACAGGGGGGGACAGTCCTCTGGGGCCAACGTCCTGACTTTC. Translated, it gives CSVRNRGGQSSGANVLTF.

This chain uses TRBV7-2 with TRBJ1-2; weak D call: TRBD1 (5 bases). V shed 1 base and J shed 3 bases, with 12 bases lying between them. Germline V gene lookup returns CDR1 SGHTA and CDR2 FQGNSA. The CDR3 runs 15 residues. CDR3 in amino acids: CASSLEVRAYYGYTF. In nucleotides, the CDR3 is TGTGCCAGCAGCTTAGAGGTCAGGGCTTACTATGGCTACACCTTC.

This clone appeared a single time. The rearrangement joins TRBV9 to TRBJ2-3; no firm D call. Germline V gives CDR1 SGDLS, CDR2 YYNGEE. The ends were cut back, 3 bases at V and 3 bases at J, with 5 bases in the middle. CDR3 length: 12 amino acids. The CDR3 DNA is TGTGCCAGCAGCGCCTCTACAGATACGCAGTATTTT. Translated: CASSASTDTQYF. The complete variable domain, with remaining parts taken from reference TRBV9 and TRBJ2-3, reads DSGVTQTPKHLITATGQRVTLRCSPRSGDLSVYWYQQSLDQGLQFLIQYYNGEERAKGNILERFSAQQFPDLHSELNLSSLELGDSALYFCASSASTDTQYFGPGTRLTVL.

The rearrangement uses TRBV18 and TRBJ1-2; D is undetermined. Trimming cost V 5 bases and J 5 bases, with 24 bases left between them. From germline, CDR1 is KGHSH and CDR2 LQKENI. CDR3 length: 17 amino acids. The CDR3 is CASSSQSVSTRLYGYTF. The CDR3 DNA sequence: TGTGCCAGCTCATCCCAATCAGTCAGCACAAGACTATATGGCTACACCTTC.

This chain connects TRBV4-2 to TRBJ1-5, with TRBD1 matching 8 bases. The CDR3 covers 15 residues. The V gene end was trimmed by 4 bases and the J gene end by 0 bases; junction bases not matched to a gene: 2. Germline-derived CDR1 and CDR2 are LGHNA and YNFKEQ. CDR3: CASSLQGDSNQPQHF. The DNA for the CDR3 is TGTGCCAGCAGCCTACAGGGGGATAGCAATCAGCCCCAGCATTTT.

CDR3 region: CASSLRPSGSVRNTGELFF. CDR3 nucleotide sequence: TGTGCCAGCAGTTTACGGCCTAGCGGGAGTGTAAGGAACACCGGGGAGCTGTTTTTT. The J gene is TRBJ2-2, the V gene TRBV27, with TRBD2 matching over 10 bases. V shed 2 bases and J 1 base; nucleotides not matched to a gene: 10. Germline V gene sequence: CDR1 MNHEY, CDR2 SMNVEV (reference sequence). The CDR3 runs to 19 residues.

In this sample, this clone turned up once. The chain combines TRBV27 with TRBJ2-7; 9 positions agree with TRBD1. The junction had 9 bases not matched to a gene; V was cut back by 5 bases and J by 4 bases. The germline V gene has CDR1 MNHEY and CDR2 SMNVEV (reference sequence). CDR3 length: 15 residues. This chain's CDR3 is CASSTGTGKGYEQYF. CDR3 in DNA: TGTGCCAGCAGTACAGGGACAGGGAAAGGATACGAGCAGTACTTC.

The chain uses TRBV11-2 and TRBJ1-2; D not resolved. This CDR3 comprises 15 residues. CDR1 and CDR2 from the germline V gene are SGHAT and FQNNGV. Trimming left V 5 bases short and J 8 bases short, with 21 bases between. The DNA of the CDR3 is TGTGCCAGCAGCCCCCGGGCCGCAGGAGGCGAGGGCTACACCTTC. Translating gives CASSPRAAGGEGYTF.

The sample holds a few counts of this clone. J is TRBJ1-5 and V is TRBV7-9, with 7 bases fitting TRBD1. This CDR3 region has 16 residues. The germline V gene has CDR1 SEHNR and CDR2 FQNEAQ (reference sequence). J gave up 1 base and V 0 bases, and 3 bases lay outside the gene matches. The CDR3 spells CASSLAGTESNQPQHF. CDR3 coding DNA: TGTGCCAGCAGCTTAGCGGGGACAGAAAGCAATCAGCCCCAGCATTTT.

The chain couples TRBV7-8 to TRBJ1-5, with D possibly matching TRBD1 (5 bases). Germline V gene data show CDR1 as SGHVS and CDR2 as FQNEAQ. V was clipped by 2 bases and J by 7 bases, with 15 bases between them. The CDR3 has 15 residues. Here the CDR3 reads CASSLLGVREQPQHF. CDR3 sequence (DNA): TGTGCCAGCAGCTTATTAGGGGTCAGGGAACAGCCCCAGCATTTT.